The 20 T cell receptor beta chains given below trace back to one sample, sequenced in a study of early T cells in non-severe SARS-CoV-2 infection. MiXCR, run by TCRdb on the 5' RACE reads, gives a single entry per CDR3 protein. The table lists tens of thousands of distinct CDR3 sequences, roughly an eighth of them singletons, with 5.5% to 8% in the top ten. Input material: whole blood. The receptors originated from an adult who was a healthcare worker with PCR-confirmed SARS-CoV-2 infection or an uninfected control (not recorded which).

The chain recombines TRBV4-2 with TRBJ2-4; unclear D gene. Trimming cost V 0 bases and J 3 bases, with 9 bases left between them. Per the germline V gene, CDR1 is LGHNA and CDR2 is YNFKEQ. The CDR3 consists of 15 residues. Here the CDR3 reads CASSQEVTIKNIQYF. The CDR3 bases are TGTGCCAGCAGCCAAGAGGTAACGATCAAAAACATTCAGTACTTC.

The chain employs TRBV7-8 and TRBJ2-3; no clear D gene. Trimming removed 0 bases from V and 2 bases from J, with 12 bases in between. This CDR3 has 16 amino acids. CDR1 SGHVS and CDR2 FQNEAQ come from the germline V gene. The chain's CDR3 is CASSLARPGYTDTQYF. Written as DNA, the CDR3 is TGTGCCAGCAGCTTAGCTCGACCAGGATACACAGATACGCAGTATTTT.

This clonotype was observed a handful of times. The rearrangement uses TRBV4-1 and TRBJ1-6; no definite D call. Between the trimmed V and J ends, which lost 0 bases and 3 bases, there was a span of 12 bases. This CDR3 is 17 amino acids long. The germline gives CDR1 MGHRA, CDR2 YSYEKL. In DNA, the CDR3 is TGCGCCAGCAGCCAAGACCGAGGGAGGGACTATAATTCACCCCTCCACTTT. Protein: CASSQDRGRDYNSPLHF.

The chain employs TRBV6-1 and TRBJ1-4; D gene uncertain. Germline lookup yields CDR1 MNHNS and CDR2 SASEGT. This CDR3 comprises 15 residues. V was shortened by 5 bases and J by 4 bases, with 14 bases between the two germline ends. For the CDR3, the DNA is TGTGCCAGCAGTCCCGTGGCCGGCCTTAATGAAAAACTGTTTTTT. Protein product: CASSPVAGLNEKLFF.

The rearrangement links TRBV7-2 to TRBJ2-5; 10 bases match TRBD2. CDR1 and CDR2 from the germline V gene are SGHTA and FQGNSA. V shed 5 bases, J shed 5 bases, and the junction held 11 bases outside the gene matches. This CDR3 has 16 amino acids. Written as DNA, the CDR3 is TGTGCCAGCAGCCCTCCGGGACTAGCGAGAGGGGAGACCCAGTACTTC. It specifies CASSPPGLARGETQYF.

V and J are TRBV28 and TRBJ1-5, with D uncertain. Germline lookup yields CDR1 MDHEN and CDR2 SYDVKM. V was cut by 7 bases and J by 9 bases, with 7 bases left in between. This CDR3 is 10 amino acids long. CDR3 loop: CASNLSPQHF. CDR3 bases: TGTGCCAGCAACCTATCGCCCCAGCATTTT.

This sequence joins TRBV27 and TRBJ2-3; 12 bases map to TRBD2. There are 15 residues in the CDR3. Germline CDR1 MNHEY, CDR2 SMNVEV (reference sequence). V was clipped by 10 bases and J by 6 bases; unmatched bases: 11. The CDR3 loop reads CATSTSGSSMDTQYF. The CDR3 nucleotides are TGTGCCACCTCGACTAGCGGGAGCTCCATGGATACGCAGTATTTT.

The CDR3 protein is CASSEQGIYNQPQHF. The CDR3 DNA follows: TGTGCCAGCAGTGAACAGGGAATCTACAATCAGCCCCAGCATTTT. This chain joins TRBV2 and TRBJ1-5; weak D call: TRBD1 (5 bases). This CDR3 is built from 15 residues. Trimming pared 2 bases from V and 3 bases from J, leaving 11 bases between. Germline CDR1 and CDR2: SNHLY and FYNNEI.

This clonotype was counted only a few times. The chain is built from TRBV21-1 and TRBJ2-1; the tabulated D call, TRBD2, remains unverified against the DNA. TRBV21-1 is a recognized pseudogene. The CDR3 is 18 residues long. CDR3 sequence: CANSKSEGGQRDRNEQFF. DNA for the CDR3: TGTGCCAACAGCAAAAGCGAAGGTGGCCAGCGGGATCGCAATGAGCAGTTCTTC.

This clonotype was seen only a few times. This sequence joins TRBV20-1 and TRBJ1-1, with D tentatively TRBD1 (5 bases). The CDR3 loop spans 14 amino acids. Per the germline V gene, CDR1 is DFQATT and CDR2 is SNEGSKA (reference sequence). Trimming took off 3 bases at V and 2 bases at J, with 13 bases between the two ends. CDR3 loop: CSARNQGPNTEAFF. The DNA of the CDR3 is TGCAGTGCTAGGAACCAGGGACCAAACACTGAAGCTTTCTTT.

This chain links TRBV30 with TRBJ1-5; D gene ambiguous. The V gene lost 2 bases and the J gene lost 4 bases, with 15 bases spanning the gap. This CDR3 is built from 15 residues. Germline CDR1 reads GTSNPN; CDR2 reads SVGIG (reference sequence). The chain's CDR3 is CAWSHPGQGNQPQHF. CDR3 nucleotides: TGTGCCTGGAGTCACCCAGGTCAAGGGAATCAGCCCCAGCATTTT.

V is TRBV28 and J is TRBJ2-7, with D uncertain. Germline V gene lookup returns CDR1 MDHEN and CDR2 SYDVKM. This CDR3 is built from 12 residues. V was cut by 8 bases and J by 2 bases, with 10 bases left in between. The CDR3 DNA reads as TGTGCCAGCTGCCGAAGCGCCTACGAGCAGTACTTC. Its translation: CASCRSAYEQYF.

This rearrangement joins TRBV28 to TRBJ1-6; a possible D gene is TRBD1 (5 bases). V was pared by 6 bases and J by 14 bases, with 14 bases between. This CDR3 region has 12 residues. Germline loops: CDR1 MDHEN, CDR2 SYDVKM. CDR3 in DNA: TGTGCCAGCAGCCAGGGACGAGGGGCCCTCCACTTT. It codes for CASSQGRGALHF.

There are a few counts of this clonotype. The chain combines TRBV4-2 with TRBJ1-1, with D uncertain. The CDR3 runs to 15 residues. V gave up 0 bases and J gave up 6 bases, with 14 bases separating them. From germline, CDR1 is LGHNA and CDR2 YNFKEQ. This CDR3 is CASSQEKAVVAEAFF. The CDR3 coding sequence is TGTGCCAGCAGCCAAGAAAAAGCGGTAGTAGCTGAAGCTTTCTTT.

This clonotype has a handful of counts. This chain links TRBV28 with TRBJ2-7; possibly TRBD1 for D (6 bases). The CDR3 extends over 16 amino acids. Germline lookup yields CDR1 MDHEN and CDR2 SYDVKM. The germline V and J ends were trimmed by 1 base and 3 bases, with 16 bases remaining between them. The CDR3 DNA follows: TGTGCCAGCAGTTTATCCCTGGGGGCCAGACACTACGAGCAGTACTTC. As protein: CASSLSLGARHYEQYF.

This clonotype has more than one count but fewer than ten. The chain recombines TRBV29-1 with TRBJ1-1, with D perhaps TRBD1 (5 bases). Germline values: CDR1 SQVTM, CDR2 ANQGSEA. V lost 5 bases, J lost 1 base, and 8 bases lay in between. The CDR3 is made up of 12 amino acids. This CDR3 reads CSVTQGNTEAFF. The CDR3 DNA is TGCAGCGTTACCCAGGGGAACACTGAAGCTTTCTTT.

The chain couples TRBV5-1 to TRBJ1-4; 7 bases fit TRBD1. This CDR3 contains 15 residues. J was trimmed by 10 bases and V by 4 bases; bases with no gene match: 13. Germline V CDR1 and CDR2: SGHRS, YFSETQ. The CDR3 sequence: CASSTEQGTGVKLFF. CDR3 coding DNA: TGCGCCAGCAGCACCGAACAGGGGACGGGGGTAAAACTGTTTTTT.

The rearrangement links TRBV10-2 to TRBJ2-5; a possible D gene is TRBD2 (5 bases). The V end was cut by 2 bases, the J end by 4 bases, with 14 bases between. The germline CDR1 and CDR2 sequences are WSHSY and SAAADI. This CDR3 has 15 amino acids. CDR3 sequence (DNA): TGCGCCAGCAGTGAGCCGGGCAACGGGATAGAGACCCAGTACTTC. Translation gives CASSEPGNGIETQYF.

The rearrangement uses TRBV14 and TRBJ2-1, with a possible D match to TRBD2 (6 bases). The CDR3 consists of 13 residues. Germline CDR1 is SGHDN and CDR2 is FVKESK. V was pared by 1 base and J by 10 bases, with 11 bases between. CDR3 region: CASSQGLGREQFF. The DNA for the CDR3 is TGTGCCAGCAGCCAAGGCCTGGGGAGGGAGCAGTTCTTC.

The chain employs TRBV5-1 and TRBJ2-7, with D tentatively TRBD2 (6 bases). This CDR3 spans 12 amino acids. CDR1 and CDR2 (germline): SGHRS, YFSETQ. V lost 4 bases and J lost 6, with 11 bases in between. The CDR3 loop reads CASSVGGVEQYF. The CDR3 DNA reads as TGCGCCAGCAGCGTCGGGGGTGTCGAGCAGTACTTC.